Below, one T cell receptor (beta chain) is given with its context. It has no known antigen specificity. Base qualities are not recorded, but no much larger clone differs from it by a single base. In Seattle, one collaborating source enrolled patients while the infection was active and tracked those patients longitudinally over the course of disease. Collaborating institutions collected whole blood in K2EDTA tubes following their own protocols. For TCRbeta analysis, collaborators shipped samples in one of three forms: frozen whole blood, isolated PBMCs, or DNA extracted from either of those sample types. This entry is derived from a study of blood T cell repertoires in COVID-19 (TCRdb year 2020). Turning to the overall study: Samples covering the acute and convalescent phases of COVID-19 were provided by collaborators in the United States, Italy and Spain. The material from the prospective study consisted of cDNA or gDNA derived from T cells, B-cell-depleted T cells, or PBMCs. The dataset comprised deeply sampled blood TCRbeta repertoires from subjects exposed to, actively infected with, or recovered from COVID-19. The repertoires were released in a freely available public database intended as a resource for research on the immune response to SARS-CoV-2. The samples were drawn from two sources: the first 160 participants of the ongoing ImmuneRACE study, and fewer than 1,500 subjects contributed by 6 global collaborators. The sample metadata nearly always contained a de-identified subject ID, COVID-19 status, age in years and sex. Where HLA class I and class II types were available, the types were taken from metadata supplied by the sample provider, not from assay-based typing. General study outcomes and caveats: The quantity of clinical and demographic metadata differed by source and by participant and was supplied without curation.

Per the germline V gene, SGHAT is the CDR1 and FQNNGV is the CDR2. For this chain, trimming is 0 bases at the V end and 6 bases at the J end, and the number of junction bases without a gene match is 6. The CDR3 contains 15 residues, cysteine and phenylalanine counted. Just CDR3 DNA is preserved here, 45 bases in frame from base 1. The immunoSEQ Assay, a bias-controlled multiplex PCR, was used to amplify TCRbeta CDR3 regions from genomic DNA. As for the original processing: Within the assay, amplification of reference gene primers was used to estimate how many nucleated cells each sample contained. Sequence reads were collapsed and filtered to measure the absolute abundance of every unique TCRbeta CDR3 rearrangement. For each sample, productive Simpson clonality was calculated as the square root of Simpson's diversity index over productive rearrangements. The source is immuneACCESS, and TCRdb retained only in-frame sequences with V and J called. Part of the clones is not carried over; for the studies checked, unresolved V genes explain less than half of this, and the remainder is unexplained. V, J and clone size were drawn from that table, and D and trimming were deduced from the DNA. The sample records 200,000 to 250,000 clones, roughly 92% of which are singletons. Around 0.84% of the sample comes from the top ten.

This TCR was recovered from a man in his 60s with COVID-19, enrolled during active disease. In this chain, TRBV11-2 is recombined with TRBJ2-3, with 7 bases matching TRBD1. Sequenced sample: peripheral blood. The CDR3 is CASSLERGRMDTQYF. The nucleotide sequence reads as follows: TGTGCCAGCAGCTTAGAGAGGGGGCGAATGGATACGCAGTATTTT. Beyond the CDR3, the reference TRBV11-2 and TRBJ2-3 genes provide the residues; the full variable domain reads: EAGVAQSPRYKIIEKRQSVAFWCNPISGHATLYWYQQILGQGPKLLIQFQNNGVVDDSQLPKDRFSAERLKGVDSTLKIQPAKLEDSAVYLCASSLERGRMDTQYFGPGTRLTVL.